What follows are 23 T cell receptor beta chains derived from one specimen sequenced in a study of tumor-infiltrating lymphocytes in primary liver carcinoma. TCR beta cDNA was prepared out of 500 ng total RNA by means of a constant-region primer. Sequencing libraries for TCR beta derived from three nested multiplex PCR rounds that used slightly modified ARM-PCR. Each of the first two PCR rounds ran nine to ten cycles with TRBV1-TRBV30 forward and C-beta reverse primers. TCRdb analysed the multiplex PCR reads with MiXCR anew, one entry per CDR3 protein. The sample has fewer than 350,000 distinct CDR3 sequences, about 60% seen once. The researchers obtained blood RNA from unsorted whole blood and also extracted germline DNA. The specimen was peripheral blood. The receptors shown here come from a man aged 35 to 55 with primary liver carcinoma and hepatitis B virus infection.

This chain joins TRBV11-2 and TRBJ2-5, with TRBD2 matching 16 bases. The CDR3 length is 15 residues. The junction had 5 bases not matched to a gene; V was cut back by 6 bases and J by 7 bases. The germline CDR1 and CDR2 sequences are SGHAT and FQNNGV. CDR3 residues: CASRLGTSGRVTQYF. CDR3 sequence (DNA): TGTGCCAGCAGGCTTGGGACTAGCGGGAGGGTGACCCAGTACTTC. Full variable domain (missing parts from reference TRBV11-2 and TRBJ2-5): EAGVAQSPRYKIIEKRQSVAFWCNPISGHATLYWYQQILGQGPKLLIQFQNNGVVDDSQLPKDRFSAERLKGVDSTLKIQPAKLEDSAVYLCASRLGTSGRVTQYFGPGTRLLVL.

The rearrangement uses TRBV29-1 and TRBJ1-4, with a possible D match to TRBD1 (5 bases). The CDR3 spans 14 residues. CDR1 and CDR2 (germline): SQVTM, ANQGSEA. Trimming took off 5 bases at V and 0 bases at J, with 10 bases between the two ends. CDR3 sequence reads: CSVRDRTTNEKLFF. DNA for the CDR3: TGCAGCGTTAGAGACAGAACAACTAATGAAAAACTGTTTTTT.

Turning to this clonotype: One junction end disagrees with the germline gene, perhaps due to a read error. The V gene is TRBV6-6, the J gene TRBJ2-3; TRBD2 agrees at 10 bases. The length of the CDR3 is 16 residues. Germline V gives CDR1 MNHNY, CDR2 SVGAGI (reference sequence). The CDR3 nucleotides are TGTGCCAGCAGTTACTTACGGACTAGCGGAACAGATGCGCAGTATTTT. Translating it yields CASSYLRTSGTDAQYF.

The rearrangement links TRBV5-6 to TRBJ2-3; TRBD2 matches at 12 bases. The CDR3 loop spans 15 amino acids. The V segment lost 5 bases and the J segment 6 bases; nucleotides outside the gene matches: 7. Germline lookup yields CDR1 SGHDT and CDR2 YYEEEE. CDR3 in amino acids: CASRSATSGGDTQYF. The CDR3 DNA reads as TGTGCCAGCAGGTCCGCTACTAGCGGGGGGGATACGCAGTATTTT. Full variable domain (rest looked up from reference TRBV5-6 and TRBJ2-3): DAGVTQSPTHLIKTRGQQVTLRCSPKSGHDTVSWYQQALGQGPQFIFQYYEEEERQRGNFPDRFSGHQFPNYSSELNVNALLLGDSALYLCASRSATSGGDTQYFGPGTRLTVL.

This clonotype has only a few counts. The CDR3 DNA is TGCGCCAGCGGTCAAGTCAGGGGGAACACTGAAGCTTTCTTT. Translated, it gives CASGQVRGNTEAFF. The chain couples TRBV4-1 to TRBJ1-1; D is possibly TRBD1 (6 bases). Germline V gene data show CDR1 as MGHRA and CDR2 as YSYEKL. The CDR3 consists of 14 residues. V was trimmed by 8 bases and J by 1 base, leaving 14 bases between them.

This clonotype showed up many times. The DNA is omitted, as the CDR3 cannot be located on it reliably, and the CDR3 follows TCRdb's listing. J is TRBJ2-3 and V is TRBV29-1; the tabulated D call, TRBD2, remains unverified against the DNA. Germline values: CDR1 SQVTM, CDR2 ANQGSEA. The CDR3 is 13 amino acids in total, end residues counted. The CDR3 loop is CSVVWGIGAGGDF.

The rearrangement links TRBV7-9 to TRBJ2-7, with D possibly matching TRBD1 (5 bases). Looked up from germline, CDR1 is SEHNR and CDR2 is FQNEAQ (reference sequence). The CDR3 is 13 amino acids. V shed 6 bases and J shed 2 bases, with 11 bases lying between them. The CDR3 region has the DNA TGTGCCAGCAGTTTGGACAACGCCTACGAGCAGTACTTC. Translating it yields CASSLDNAYEQYF.

A remark on this clonotype: A junction boundary mismatches the germline segment, possibly from a read error. The rearrangement joins TRBV4-3 to TRBJ1-4, with D tentatively TRBD1 (5 bases). Germline loops: CDR1 LGHNA, CDR2 YSLEER. The CDR3 contains 19 residues. The CDR3 region has the DNA TGCGCCAGCAGCCGAGCCACATGGGGCGCGTTTGCAACAAATGAAAAACTGTTTTTT. It is translated as CASSRATWGAFATNEKLFF.

This clonotype was detected ten times or more. The chain recombines TRBV29-1 with TRBJ2-4; tentatively, D is TRBD1 or TRBD2 (7 bases each). Germline V gives CDR1 SQVTM, CDR2 ANQGSEA. This CDR3 region has 14 residues. Trimming stripped 5 bases from V and 5 bases from J, with 16 bases between. CDR3: CSVHGEGAENIQYF. For the CDR3, the DNA is TGCAGCGTTCATGGGGAGGGGGCAGAAAACATTCAGTACTTC.

The rearrangement links TRBV5-4 to TRBJ2-5; possibly TRBD2 for D (6 bases). The CDR3 totals 14 residues. Trimming cost V 7 bases and J 2 bases, with 15 bases left between them. Looked up from germline, CDR1 is SGHNT and CDR2 is YYREEE (reference sequence). CDR3 bases: TGTGCCAGCGGTGCCGGGACTCAACAAGAGACCCAGTACTTC. This codes for CASGAGTQQETQYF. The full variable domain, with the rest looked up from reference TRBV5-4 and TRBJ2-5, is ETGVTQSPTHLIKTRGQQVTLRCSSQSGHNTVSWYQQALGQGPQFIFQYYREEENGRGNFPPRFSGLQFPNYSSELNVNALELDDSALYLCASGAGTQQETQYFGPGTRLLVL.

The chain couples TRBV2 to TRBJ2-1; either TRBD1 or TRBD2 may supply D (5 bases each). This CDR3 has 13 amino acids. Germline CDR1 reads SNHLY; CDR2 reads FYNNEI. The V gene lost 3 bases and the J gene lost 14 bases, with 17 bases spanning the gap. Written as DNA, the CDR3 is TGTGCCAGCAGTGAGGGGCCCGGGGCAGGGAAGTTCTTC. It yields the protein CASSEGPGAGKFF.

With respect to this clonotype: This may arise from a read error, as a much more abundant clone is one base away. The chain is built from TRBV6-2 or TRBV6-3 and TRBJ2-2, with 7 bases matching TRBD1. This CDR3 comprises 15 residues. V gave up 2 bases and J gave up 6 bases; unmatched junction bases: 6. CDR1 and CDR2 (germline): MNHEY, SVGEGT. The CDR3 protein is CASSYETGFSGELFF. Written as DNA, the CDR3 is TGTGCCAGCAGTTACGAGACAGGGTTTTCCGGGGAGCTGTTTTTT.

This chain connects TRBV6-2 or TRBV6-3 to TRBJ1-1; D might be TRBD1 (6 bases). This CDR3 has 15 residues. CDR1 and CDR2 from the germline V gene are MNHEY and SVGEGT. The ends were cut back, 8 bases at V and 5 bases at J, with 21 bases in the middle. The CDR3 sequence is CASRSWDSGETEAFF. CDR3 bases: TGTGCCAGCCGGAGTTGGGATTCAGGGGAAACTGAAGCTTTCTTT.

This clonotype was counted once. A much larger clonotype is one base distant, so this may be a read error. The chain joins TRBV5-4 to TRBJ2-7; D is uncertain. V lost 3 bases and J 5 bases, leaving 18 bases between the germline ends. Germline CDR1 and CDR2: SGHNT and YYREEE (reference sequence). The CDR3 covers 15 residues. The CDR3 is CASSSNFKGMDEQYF. The CDR3 DNA is TGTGCCAGCAGCTCTAACTTCAAAGGCATGGACGAGCAGTACTTC.

As to this clonotype: Being one base from a much bigger clone, this may be a read error. V gene TRBV29-1 combines with J gene TRBJ1-1; D gene uncertain. The germline V gene has CDR1 SQVTM and CDR2 ANQGSEA. This CDR3 comprises 13 residues. CDR3 bases: TGCAGCATTGAATTATCGGCGAACACTGAAGCTTTCTTT. Translating it yields CSIELSANTEAFF.

This chain uses TRBV11-2 with TRBJ2-5, with 14 bases lining up with TRBD2. The J call may be incorrect, as the DNA end agrees better with TRBJ2-1. The CDR3 runs 16 residues. In germline, CDR1 is SGHAT, CDR2 FQNNGV. Here the CDR3 reads CASGRTSGRRGVEQFF. In DNA form, the CDR3 reads TGTGCCAGCGGCAGGACTAGCGGGAGGAGAGGGGTTGAGCAGTTCTTC.

This chain connects TRBV6-1 to TRBJ2-7, with 7 bases matching TRBD2. With 0 bases clipped from V and 3 bases from J, the junction kept 8 bases outside the gene matches. The CDR3 length is 16 residues. Germline assignment: CDR1 MNHNS and CDR2 SASEGT. As DNA, the CDR3 is TGTGCCAGCAGTGAAGCCACAGTGGGACTACTCTACGAGCAGTACTTC. Translated: CASSEATVGLLYEQYF.

This clonotype appeared a few times. The junction and the germline gene differ at one end; a read error may be behind it. The V gene is TRBV7-3, the J gene TRBJ2-1; 9 positions match TRBD1. CDR1 is SGHTA, CDR2 FQGTGA, per germline. This CDR3 comprises 15 residues. The DNA for the CDR3 is TGTGCCAGCAGCACAGGGACAGGGAGTGGGAATGAGCAGCTCTTC. Protein sequence: CASSTGTGSGNEQLF.

The chain couples TRBV30 to TRBJ1-4; perhaps TRBD1 as D (5 bases). Germline assignment: CDR1 GTSNPN and CDR2 SVGIG (reference sequence). This CDR3 contains 13 residues. Trimming stripped 4 bases from V and 8 bases from J, with 14 bases between. The CDR3 reads CAWTGGVEEKLFF. The CDR3 DNA reads as TGTGCCTGGACTGGGGGAGTCGAAGAAAAACTGTTTTTT.

J is TRBJ1-4 and V is TRBV11-2, with D maybe TRBD1 (6 bases). Germline V lookup: CDR1 SGHAT, CDR2 FQNNGV. This CDR3 has 15 residues. V gave up 4 bases and J gave up 6 bases, with 15 bases separating them. The CDR3 DNA is TGTGCCAGCAGCTCAGGGGCCGCCGCGTATGAAAAACTGTTTTTT. Translation gives CASSSGAAAYEKLFF.

This clonotype was seen a handful of times. J is TRBJ1-1 and V is TRBV29-1; D ambiguous. CDR1 and CDR2 from the germline V gene are SQVTM and ANQGSEA. There are 11 residues in the CDR3. With 4 bases removed from V and 2 bases from J, the gap between germline ends came to 5 bases. The DNA for the CDR3 is TGCAGCGTTGTTACAAACACTGAAGCTTTCTTT. It codes for CSVVTNTEAFF.

This clonotype was observed at least ten times. The V and J genes are TRBV29-1 and TRBJ2-7, with D hard to call. In germline, CDR1 is SQVTM, CDR2 ANQGSEA. Trimming took 1 base from V and 4 from J, leaving 8 bases between them. This CDR3 contains 12 residues. CDR3 coding DNA: TGCAGCGTTGAAGGAACCCGGTACGAGCAGTACTTC. Protein product: CSVEGTRYEQYF.

V usage is TRBV5-1 and J usage is TRBJ2-7; 7 bases agree with TRBD1. CDR1 and CDR2 (germline): SGHRS, YFSETQ. The CDR3 runs to 14 residues. With V trimmed by 4 bases and J by 7 bases, 11 bases remained unmatched. As DNA, the CDR3 is TGCGCCAGCAGCCCGGGGACAGCTCTGAGGGAGCAGTACTTC. Its translation: CASSPGTALREQYF.